The sequence of this T cell receptor beta chain was determined in a study of cytomegalovirus exposure and HLA in healthy donors. The repertoire was sequenced with immunoSEQ multiplex PCR; TCRdb's copy has only in-frame clones and lacks some. The sample has 100,000 to 150,000 clones, 85% to 90% seen once. In regard to this clone: Its antigen remains unknown.

Points from the study as a whole: The dataset shows that most TCR sequences were rare, while some public TCRs occurred in many donors. According to a subsequent analysis, TCR clusters from the first cohort were inclined to appear together in the roughly 130 validation repertoires. A list of 150 to 200 TCR beta chains associated with cytomegalovirus was given.

Germline V lookup: CDR1 MGHRA, CDR2 YSYEKL. With V trimmed by 2 bases and J by 1 base, 3 bases remained unmatched. This CDR3 has 15 amino acids. The chain combines TRBV4-1 with TRBJ1-1; TRBD1 agrees at 8 bases. This clonotype was sampled from a woman between 18 and 30 years old in good health and CMV-seronegative. Material: PBMCs. The CDR3 DNA follows: TGCGCCAGCAGCCAAATTGGGACAGGGAACACTGAAGCTTTCTTT. Its translation: CASSQIGTGNTEAFF.